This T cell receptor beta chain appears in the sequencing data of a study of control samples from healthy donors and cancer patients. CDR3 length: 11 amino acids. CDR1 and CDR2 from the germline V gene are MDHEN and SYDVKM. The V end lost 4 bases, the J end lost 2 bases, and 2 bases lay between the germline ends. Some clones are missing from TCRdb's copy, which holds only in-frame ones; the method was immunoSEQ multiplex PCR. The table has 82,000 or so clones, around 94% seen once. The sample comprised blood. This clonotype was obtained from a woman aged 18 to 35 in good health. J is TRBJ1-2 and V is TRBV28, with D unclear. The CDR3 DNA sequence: TGTGCCAGCAGTTCAAACTATGGCTACACCTTC. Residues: CASSSNYGYTF.